This T cell receptor beta chain is from a study of control samples from healthy donors and cancer patients. Produced via immunoSEQ multiplex PCR; TCRdb's table is partial and in-frame only. The table lists under 200,000 clones, about 90% of them singletons. To note about this clone: Mismatch with germline at one junction end may stem from a read error.

Germline V gene lookup returns CDR1 SGHDN and CDR2 FVKESK. CDR3 size: 13 residues. This clonotype originated in a woman aged 25 to 39 in good health. Input material: blood. This chain connects TRBV14 to TRBJ1-1, with D perhaps TRBD1 (5 bases). Here the CDR3 reads CASSQGGGNEAFF. The DNA for the CDR3 is TGTGCCAGCAGTCAAGGTGGGGGAAATGAAGCTTTCTTT.